This record concerns one T cell receptor beta chain sequence. TCRdb passed the 5' RACE reads through MiXCR, listing each CDR3 protein once. Here the sample spans 110,000 or so distinct CDR3 sequences, over 20% being singletons. This sample was included in a study of T-cell memory formation after mild COVID-19. Background on the study: Largely, the TCR clusters proved donor specific.

Trimming removed 0 bases from V and 4 bases from J, with 6 bases in between. Germline CDR1 is SQVTM and CDR2 is ANQGSEA. CDR3 length: 12 amino acids. This receptor was identified in a man in his late teens or twenties who had mild COVID-19 (a few samples of this study predate the infection). Cell type and time point are not known. This chain connects TRBV29-1 to TRBJ1-2; unclear D gene. The sequenced material came from PBMCs or a T cell subset sorted from them (not recorded which). CDR3 bases: TGCAGCGTTGAAGAAGGTTCCTATGGCTACACCTTC. Translated: CSVEEGSYGYTF.